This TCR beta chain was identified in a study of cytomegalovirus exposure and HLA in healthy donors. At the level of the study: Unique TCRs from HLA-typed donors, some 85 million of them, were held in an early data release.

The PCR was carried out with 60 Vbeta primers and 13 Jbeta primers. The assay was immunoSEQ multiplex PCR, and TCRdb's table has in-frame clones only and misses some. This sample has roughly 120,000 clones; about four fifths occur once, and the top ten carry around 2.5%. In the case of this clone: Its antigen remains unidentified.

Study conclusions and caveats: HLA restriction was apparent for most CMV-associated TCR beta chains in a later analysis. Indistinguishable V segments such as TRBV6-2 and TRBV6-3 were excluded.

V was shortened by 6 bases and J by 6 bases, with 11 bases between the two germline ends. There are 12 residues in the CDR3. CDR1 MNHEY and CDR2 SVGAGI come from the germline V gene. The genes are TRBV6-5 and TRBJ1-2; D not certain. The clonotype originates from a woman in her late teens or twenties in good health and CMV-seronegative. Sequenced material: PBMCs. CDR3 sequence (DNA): TGTGCCAGCAGCCGGGGTGTGGATGGCTACACCTTC. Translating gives CASSRGVDGYTF.